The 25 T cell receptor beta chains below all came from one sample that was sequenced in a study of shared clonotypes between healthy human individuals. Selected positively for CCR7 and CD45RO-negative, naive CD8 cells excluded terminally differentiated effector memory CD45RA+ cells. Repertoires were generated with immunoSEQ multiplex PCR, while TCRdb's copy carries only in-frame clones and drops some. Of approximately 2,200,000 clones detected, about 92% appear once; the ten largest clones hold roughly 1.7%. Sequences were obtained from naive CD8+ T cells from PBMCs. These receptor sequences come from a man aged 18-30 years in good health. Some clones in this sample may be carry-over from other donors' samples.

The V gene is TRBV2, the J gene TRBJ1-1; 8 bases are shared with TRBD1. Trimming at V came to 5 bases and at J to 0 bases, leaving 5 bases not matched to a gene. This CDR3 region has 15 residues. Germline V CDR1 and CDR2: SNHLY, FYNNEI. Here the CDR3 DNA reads TGTGCCAGCAGTCCGATGACAGGGGTGAACACTGAAGCTTTCTTT. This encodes CASSPMTGVNTEAFF. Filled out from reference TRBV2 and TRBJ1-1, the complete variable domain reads EPEVTQTPSHQVTQMGQEVILRCVPISNHLYFYWYRQILGQKVEFLVSFYNNEISEKSEIFDDQFSVERPDGSNFTLKIRSTKLEDSAMYFCASSPMTGVNTEAFFGQGTRLTVV.

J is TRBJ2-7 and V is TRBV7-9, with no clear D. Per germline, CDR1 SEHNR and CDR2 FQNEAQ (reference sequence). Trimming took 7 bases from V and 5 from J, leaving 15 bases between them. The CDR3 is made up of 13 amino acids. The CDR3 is CASTRPPRDEQYF. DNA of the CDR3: TGTGCCAGCACCCGCCCCCCCCGGGACGAGCAGTACTTC. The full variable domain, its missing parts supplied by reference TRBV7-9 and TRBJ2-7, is DTGVSQNPRHKITKRGQNVTFRCDPISEHNRLYWYRQTLGQGPEFLTYFQNEAQLEKSRLLSDRFSAERPKGSFSTLEIQRTEQGDSAMYLCASTRPPRDEQYFGPGTRLTVT.

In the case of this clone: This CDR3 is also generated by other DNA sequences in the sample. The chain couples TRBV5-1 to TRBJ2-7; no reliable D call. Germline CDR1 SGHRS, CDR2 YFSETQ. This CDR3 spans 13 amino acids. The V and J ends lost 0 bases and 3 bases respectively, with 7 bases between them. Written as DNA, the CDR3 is TGCGCCAGCAGCTTGGATCCGGGCTACGAGCAGTACTTC. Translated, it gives CASSLDPGYEQYF. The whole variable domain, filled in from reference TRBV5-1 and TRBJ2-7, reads KAGVTQTPRYLIKTRGQQVTLSCSPISGHRSVSWYQQTPGQGLQFLFEYFSETQRNKGNFPGRFSGRQFSNSRSEMNVSTLELGDSALYLCASSLDPGYEQYFGPGTRLTVT.

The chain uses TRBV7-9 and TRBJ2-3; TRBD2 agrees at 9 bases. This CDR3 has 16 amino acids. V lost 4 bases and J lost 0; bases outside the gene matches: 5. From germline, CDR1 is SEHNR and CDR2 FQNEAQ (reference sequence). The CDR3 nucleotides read TGTGCCAGCAGCTCACTAGCGGGCCTGAGCACAGATACGCAGTATTTT. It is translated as CASSSLAGLSTDTQYF.

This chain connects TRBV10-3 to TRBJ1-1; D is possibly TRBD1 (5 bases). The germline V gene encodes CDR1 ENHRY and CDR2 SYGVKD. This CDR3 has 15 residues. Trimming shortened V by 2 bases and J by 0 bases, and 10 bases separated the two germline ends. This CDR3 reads CAISEGAYMNTEAFF. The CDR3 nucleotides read TGTGCCATCAGTGAGGGGGCCTATATGAACACTGAAGCTTTCTTT.

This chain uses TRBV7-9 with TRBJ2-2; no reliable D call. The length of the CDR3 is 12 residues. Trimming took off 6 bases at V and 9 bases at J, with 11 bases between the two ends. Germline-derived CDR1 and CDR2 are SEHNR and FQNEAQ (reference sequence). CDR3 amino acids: CASSPGPRELFF. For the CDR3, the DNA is TGTGCCAGCAGTCCCGGGCCGCGGGAGCTGTTTTTT.

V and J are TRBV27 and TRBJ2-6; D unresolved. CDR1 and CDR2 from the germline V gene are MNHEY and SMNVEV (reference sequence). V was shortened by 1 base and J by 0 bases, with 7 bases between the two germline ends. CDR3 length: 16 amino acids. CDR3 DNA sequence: TGTGCCAGCAGTTTATGGCACGTCTCTGGGGCCAACGTCCTGACTTTC. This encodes CASSLWHVSGANVLTF.

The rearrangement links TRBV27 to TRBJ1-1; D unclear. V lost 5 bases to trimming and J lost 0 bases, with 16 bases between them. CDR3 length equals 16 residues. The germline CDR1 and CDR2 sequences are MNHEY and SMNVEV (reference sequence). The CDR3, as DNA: TGTGCCAGCAGTCTCAATCCCGATGGACTGAACACTGAAGCTTTCTTT. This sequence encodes CASSLNPDGLNTEAFF.

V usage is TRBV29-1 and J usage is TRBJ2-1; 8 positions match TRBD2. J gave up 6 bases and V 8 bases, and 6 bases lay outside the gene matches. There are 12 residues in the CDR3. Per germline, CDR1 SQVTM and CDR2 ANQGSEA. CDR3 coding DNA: TGCAGCTTATTAGCGGGAAGCAATGAGCAGTTCTTC. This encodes CSLLAGSNEQFF.

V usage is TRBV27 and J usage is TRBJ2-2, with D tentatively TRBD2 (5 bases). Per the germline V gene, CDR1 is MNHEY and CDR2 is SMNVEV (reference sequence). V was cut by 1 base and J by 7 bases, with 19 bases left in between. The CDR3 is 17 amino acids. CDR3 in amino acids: CASSLFFLAVENGELFF. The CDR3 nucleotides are TGTGCCAGCAGTTTATTCTTTCTAGCCGTTGAGAACGGGGAGCTGTTTTTT.

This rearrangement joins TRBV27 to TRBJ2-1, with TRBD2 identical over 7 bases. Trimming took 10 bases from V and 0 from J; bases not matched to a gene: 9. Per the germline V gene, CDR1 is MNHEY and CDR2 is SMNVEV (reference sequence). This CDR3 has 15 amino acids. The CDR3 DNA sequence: TGTGCCACCAGCGGGGCGTTAAGCTCCTACAATGAGCAGTTCTTC. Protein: CATSGALSSYNEQFF.

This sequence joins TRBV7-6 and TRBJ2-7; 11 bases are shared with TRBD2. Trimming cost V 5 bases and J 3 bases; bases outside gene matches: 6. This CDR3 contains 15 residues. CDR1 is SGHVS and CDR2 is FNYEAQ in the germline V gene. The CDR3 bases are TGTGCCAGCAGCGGGGGACTAGCGGCTGGCTACGAGCAGTACTTC. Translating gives CASSGGLAAGYEQYF.

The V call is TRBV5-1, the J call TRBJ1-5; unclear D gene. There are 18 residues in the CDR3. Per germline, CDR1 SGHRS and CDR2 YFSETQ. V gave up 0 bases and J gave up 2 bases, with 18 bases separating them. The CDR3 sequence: CASSLVLVVPICNQPQHF. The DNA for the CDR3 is TGCGCCAGCAGCTTGGTCCTCGTTGTTCCGATCTGCAATCAGCCCCAGCATTTT.

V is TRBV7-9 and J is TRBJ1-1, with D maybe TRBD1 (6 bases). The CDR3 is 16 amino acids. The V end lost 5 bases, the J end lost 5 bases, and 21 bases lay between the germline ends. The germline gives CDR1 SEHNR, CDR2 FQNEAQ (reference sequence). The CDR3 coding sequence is TGTGCCAGCAGCCCCCGCGTTGGAGGGGGAAATACTGAAGCTTTCTTT. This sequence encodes CASSPRVGGGNTEAFF.

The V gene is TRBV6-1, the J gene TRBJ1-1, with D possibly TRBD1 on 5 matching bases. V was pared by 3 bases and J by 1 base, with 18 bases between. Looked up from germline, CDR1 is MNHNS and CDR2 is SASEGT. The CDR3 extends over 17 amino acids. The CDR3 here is CASSEIVTHTGNTEAFF. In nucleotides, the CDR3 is TGTGCCAGCAGTGAGATAGTAACGCACACAGGGAACACTGAAGCTTTCTTT.

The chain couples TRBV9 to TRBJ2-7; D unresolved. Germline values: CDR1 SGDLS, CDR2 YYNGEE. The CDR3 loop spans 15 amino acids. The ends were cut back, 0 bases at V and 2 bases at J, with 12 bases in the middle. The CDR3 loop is CASSVAEASTYEQYF. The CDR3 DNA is TGTGCCAGCAGCGTAGCTGAAGCATCCACCTACGAGCAGTACTTC.

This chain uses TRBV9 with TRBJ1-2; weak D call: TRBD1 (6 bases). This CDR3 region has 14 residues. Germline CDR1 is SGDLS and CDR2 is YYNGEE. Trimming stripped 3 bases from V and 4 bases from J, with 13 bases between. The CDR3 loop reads CASSGGTPGYGYTF. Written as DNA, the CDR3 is TGTGCCAGCAGCGGCGGGACACCCGGCTATGGCTACACCTTC.

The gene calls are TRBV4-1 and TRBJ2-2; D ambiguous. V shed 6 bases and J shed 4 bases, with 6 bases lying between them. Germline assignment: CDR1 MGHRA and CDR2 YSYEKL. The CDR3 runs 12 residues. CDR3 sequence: CASSHITGELFF. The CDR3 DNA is TGCGCCAGCAGTCATATCACCGGGGAGCTGTTTTTT.

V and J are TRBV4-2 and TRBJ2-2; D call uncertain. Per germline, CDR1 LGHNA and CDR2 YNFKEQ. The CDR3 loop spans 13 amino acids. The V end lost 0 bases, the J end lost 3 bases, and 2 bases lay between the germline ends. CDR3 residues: CASSQDYTGELFF. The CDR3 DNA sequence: TGTGCCAGCAGCCAAGATTACACCGGGGAGCTGTTTTTT.

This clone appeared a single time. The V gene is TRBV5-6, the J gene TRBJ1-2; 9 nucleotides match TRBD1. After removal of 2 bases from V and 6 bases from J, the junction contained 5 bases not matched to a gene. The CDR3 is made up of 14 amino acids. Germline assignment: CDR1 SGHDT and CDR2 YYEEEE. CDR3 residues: CASSFGQGRDGYTF. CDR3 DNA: TGTGCCAGCAGCTTCGGACAGGGGCGGGATGGCTACACCTTC.

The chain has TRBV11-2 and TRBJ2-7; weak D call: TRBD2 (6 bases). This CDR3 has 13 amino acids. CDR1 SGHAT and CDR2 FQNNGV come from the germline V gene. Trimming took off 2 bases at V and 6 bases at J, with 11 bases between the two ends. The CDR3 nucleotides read TGTGCCAGCAGCTTATTGGGAGGACGCGAGCAGTACTTC. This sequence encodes CASSLLGGREQYF.

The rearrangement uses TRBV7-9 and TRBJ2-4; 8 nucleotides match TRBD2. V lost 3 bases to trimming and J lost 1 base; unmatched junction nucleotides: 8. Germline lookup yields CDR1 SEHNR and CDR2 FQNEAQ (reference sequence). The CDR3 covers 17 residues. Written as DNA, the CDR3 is TGTGCCAGCAGCTTTGGACTAGCCGACACGGCCAAAAACATTCAGTACTTC. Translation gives CASSFGLADTAKNIQYF.

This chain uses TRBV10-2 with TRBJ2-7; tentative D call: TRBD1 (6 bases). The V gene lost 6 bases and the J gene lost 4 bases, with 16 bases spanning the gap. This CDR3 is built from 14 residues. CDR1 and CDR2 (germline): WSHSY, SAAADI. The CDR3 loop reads CASSDRDIGYEQYF. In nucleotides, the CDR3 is TGCGCCAGCAGCGACCGGGACATTGGTTACGAGCAGTACTTC.

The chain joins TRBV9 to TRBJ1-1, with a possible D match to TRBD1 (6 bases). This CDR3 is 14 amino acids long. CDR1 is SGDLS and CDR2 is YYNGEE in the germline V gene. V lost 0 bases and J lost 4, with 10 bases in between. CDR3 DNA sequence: TGTGCCAGCAGCGTAGGACAGGTTGCCACTGAAGCTTTCTTT. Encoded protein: CASSVGQVATEAFF.

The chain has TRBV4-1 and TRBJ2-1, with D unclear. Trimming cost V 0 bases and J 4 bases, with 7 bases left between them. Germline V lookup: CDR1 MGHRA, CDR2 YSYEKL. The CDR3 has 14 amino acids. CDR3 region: CASSQDGSYNEQFF. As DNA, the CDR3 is TGCGCCAGCAGCCAAGATGGAAGTTACAATGAGCAGTTCTTC.